The 5 T cell receptor beta chains below all came from one sample that was sequenced in a study of cytomegalovirus exposure and HLA in healthy donors. PCR involved 60 Vbeta and 13 Jbeta primers. Produced via immunoSEQ multiplex PCR; TCRdb's table is partial and in-frame only. The sample has roughly 130,000 clones; around 66% are singletons. Sequenced input: PBMCs. These receptors were taken from a man between 18 and 29 years old in good health and CMV-seronegative.

The chain recombines TRBV6-9 with TRBJ2-7; 13 positions match TRBD2. V was pared by 8 bases and J by 3 bases, with 13 bases of the junction left unmatched. Germline CDR1 and CDR2: MNHGY and SVAAGI. The CDR3 runs to 17 residues. The CDR3: CASCPSQTSGRIYEQYF. The CDR3 DNA reads TGTGCCAGCTGTCCCTCCCAGACTAGCGGGAGGATCTACGAGCAGTACTTC.

The chain joins TRBV29-1 to TRBJ2-2, with D possibly being TRBD1 (6 bases). The CDR3 covers 13 residues. Between the trimmed V and J ends, which lost 8 bases and 1 base, there was a span of 11 bases. Germline CDR1 and CDR2: SQVTM and ANQGSEA. This CDR3 is CSTQTGNTGELFF. The CDR3 DNA reads TGCAGCACTCAGACAGGGAACACCGGGGAGCTGTTTTTT.

This chain connects TRBV5-1 to TRBJ1-1; D possibly corresponds to TRBD1 (5 bases). Deletions cut 1 base from V and 0 bases from J, with 10 bases between. This CDR3 region has 15 residues. Germline CDR1 SGHRS, CDR2 YFSETQ. CDR3 region: CASSLSGIMNTEAFF. As DNA, the CDR3 is TGCGCCAGCAGCTTGTCAGGGATTATGAACACTGAAGCTTTCTTT.

The CDR3 loop reads CASSPTSGGTDTQYF. CDR3 in DNA: TGTGCCAGCAGCCCGACTAGCGGGGGGACAGATACGCAGTATTTT. This chain joins TRBV4-2 and TRBJ2-3, with 13 bases aligning to TRBD2. J lost 3 bases, V lost 4 bases, and 1 base had no gene match. The CDR3 covers 15 residues. CDR1 is LGHNA, CDR2 YNFKEQ, per germline.

This sequence joins TRBV28 and TRBJ2-7; possible D gene TRBD2, 6 bases. V lost 3 bases and J 7 bases, leaving 10 bases between the germline ends. The CDR3 runs to 12 residues. Germline V gives CDR1 MDHEN, CDR2 SYDVKM. CDR3: CASSFPGGEQYF. The CDR3 DNA reads TGTGCCAGCAGTTTCCCCGGGGGAGAGCAGTACTTC.